The 22 T cell receptor beta chains in this list originate from one sample, sequenced in a study of T cells after yellow fever vaccination. TCRdb reprocessed the 5' RACE reads via MiXCR and lists one record per CDR3 protein. Of 250,000 to 400,000 distinct CDR3 sequences detected, approximately 4% appear once; the ten largest clones hold around 23%. Sequencing used PBMCs, obtained 5 days after the yellow fever booster vaccination. The source is a man in his late teens or twenties who received the YFV17D yellow fever vaccine.

The chain combines TRBV12-3 or TRBV12-4 with TRBJ2-7, with 7 bases aligning to TRBD2. Trimming cost V 5 bases and J 6 bases; bases outside gene matches: 16. CDR3 length equals 16 residues. CDR3 coding DNA: TGTGCCAGCAGTGGGGAGCTAGCGGCCCCGACGGGCGAGCAGTACTTC. Protein sequence: CASSGELAAPTGEQYF.

This CDR3 is CASSEGQTEAFF. DNA of the CDR3: TGCGCCAGCAGCGAGGGACAAACTGAAGCTTTCTTT. The chain has TRBV5-1 and TRBJ1-1, with a possible D match to TRBD1 (6 bases). The CDR3 sequence is 12 residues long. V shed 4 bases and J shed 5 bases, with 9 bases lying between them. CDR1 and CDR2 (germline): SGHRS, YFSETQ.

There are many counts of this clonotype. V is TRBV5-1 and J is TRBJ2-1; D is possibly TRBD1 or TRBD2 (6 bases each). V lost 2 bases and J lost 2, with 11 bases in between. This CDR3 is built from 15 residues. The V gene's germline CDR1 is SGHRS and CDR2 YFSETQ. CDR3 in DNA: TGCGCCAGCAGCTTATCAAGGGGGGCCTACAATGAGCAGTTCTTC. This codes for CASSLSRGAYNEQFF.

This clonotype has just a few counts. The chain is built from TRBV5-1 and TRBJ2-3; D is perhaps TRBD1 (5 bases). Trimming removed 0 bases at V and 1 base at J, with 12 bases between. Germline V gene data show CDR1 as SGHRS and CDR2 as YFSETQ. This CDR3 comprises 16 residues. The CDR3 is CASSLVPGMGTDTQYF. The CDR3, as DNA: TGCGCCAGCAGCTTGGTCCCAGGGATGGGCACAGATACGCAGTATTTT.

This sequence joins TRBV5-1 and TRBJ2-3, with D perhaps given as TRBD1 or TRBD2 (5 bases each). Trimming left V 0 bases short and J 2 bases short, with 19 bases between. Per germline, CDR1 SGHRS and CDR2 YFSETQ. This CDR3 region has 18 residues. CDR3 protein: CASSLATGTGPSTDTQYF. The CDR3 DNA reads as TGCGCCAGCAGCTTGGCCACGGGAACGGGGCCATCCACAGATACGCAGTATTTT.

This clonotype was found a few times. The chain employs TRBV5-6 and TRBJ1-2; possibly TRBD1 for D (6 bases). The CDR3 contains 16 residues. Trimming removed 1 base at V and 4 bases at J, with 17 bases between. Germline loops: CDR1 SGHDT, CDR2 YYEEEE. Here the CDR3 reads CASSLLRGPEPYGYTF. The CDR3 DNA reads as TGTGCCAGCAGCTTGCTGCGGGGGCCGGAACCCTATGGCTACACCTTC.

This clonotype appeared a few times. The chain has TRBV25-1 and TRBJ2-3; 7 bases align to TRBD2. The CDR3 is 13 amino acids. V lost 4 bases, J lost 2 bases, and 0 bases stayed unmatched. Germline assignment: CDR1 MGHDK and CDR2 SYGVNS. The CDR3 is CASSGDYTDTQYF. CDR3 bases: TGTGCCAGCAGTGGGGACTACACAGATACGCAGTATTTT.

As to this clonotype: The junction and the germline gene differ at one end; a read error may be behind it. This chain links TRBV7-6 with TRBJ2-1; 13 bases map to TRBD2. The germline gives CDR1 SGHVS, CDR2 FNYEAQ. The CDR3 contains 14 residues. CDR3 DNA: TGTGCCAGCAGCTCCGGACTAGCGGGGGATATTAAGGTCTTC. Its translation: CASSSGLAGDIKVF.

The table lists this clonotype with a few counts. V gene TRBV7-2 combines with J gene TRBJ2-5; possible D gene TRBD1, 5 bases. The CDR3 runs to 14 residues. Trimming shortened V by 3 bases and J by 5 bases, and 13 bases separated the two germline ends. Germline V gene sequence: CDR1 SGHTA, CDR2 FQGNSA. CDR3 coding DNA: TGTGCCAGCAGCTTTTGGGGCCTCTGGGAGACCCAGTACTTC. Protein sequence: CASSFWGLWETQYF.

This sequence joins TRBV7-2 and TRBJ2-3; D not certain. The germline V gene encodes CDR1 SGHTA and CDR2 FQGNSA. Trimming shortened V by 2 bases and J by 6 bases, and 9 bases separated the two germline ends. The CDR3 has 13 residues. The CDR3 bases are TGTGCCAGCAGCTTAACCCCCTGGGATACGCAGTATTTT. Its protein is CASSLTPWDTQYF. Based on the CDR3 plus reference TRBV7-2 and TRBJ2-3, the full variable domain is GAGVSQSPSNKVTEKGKDVELRCDPISGHTALYWYRQSLGQGLEFLIYFQGNSAPDKSGLPSDRFSAERTGGSVSTLTIQRTQQEDSAVYLCASSLTPWDTQYFGPGTRLTVL.

The chain links TRBV7-2 to TRBJ1-1, with D unresolved. Germline assignment: CDR1 SGHTA and CDR2 FQGNSA. With 7 bases removed from V and 6 bases from J, the gap between germline ends came to 18 bases. This CDR3 spans 14 amino acids. For the CDR3, the DNA is TGTGCCAGCAAGTGGGGTTGGAGGAGCGCTGAAGCTTTCTTT. It encodes CASKWGWRSAEAFF.

The table lists this clonotype with a few counts. V is TRBV7-2 and J is TRBJ1-5, with D unresolved. This CDR3 is 14 amino acids long. The germline V and J ends were trimmed by 3 bases and 0 bases, with 6 bases remaining between them. The germline V gene encodes CDR1 SGHTA and CDR2 FQGNSA. CDR3 region: CASSLSYSNQPQHF. In DNA form, the CDR3 reads TGTGCCAGCAGCTTGAGTTATAGCAATCAGCCCCAGCATTTT.

A few counts support this clonotype. The rearrangement joins TRBV19 to TRBJ2-4; D remains ambiguous. Trimming removed 6 bases at V and 1 base at J, with 10 bases between. Germline values: CDR1 LNHDA, CDR2 SQIVND (reference sequence). The CDR3 length is 14 residues. CDR3 residues: CASSRIAAKNIQYF. As DNA, the CDR3 is TGTGCCAGTAGCAGGATTGCGGCCAAAAACATTCAGTACTTC.

In this sample, this clonotype turned up a few times. The chain recombines TRBV10-3 with TRBJ1-2; D not certain. The CDR3 totals 14 residues. Germline V lookup: CDR1 ENHRY, CDR2 SYGVKD. Trimming pared 3 bases from V and 2 bases from J, leaving 10 bases between. This CDR3 is CAISEPGSNYGYTF. The CDR3 nucleotides read TGTGCCATCAGTGAACCTGGTTCCAACTATGGCTACACCTTC.

The chain couples TRBV20-1 to TRBJ2-1; D gene ambiguous. V was clipped by 3 bases and J by 10 bases, with 16 bases between them. In germline, CDR1 is DFQATT, CDR2 SNEGSKA (reference sequence). The CDR3 extends over 13 amino acids. The CDR3 DNA sequence: TGCAGTGCTAGCACAAAAAGGGTGGGGGAGCAGTTCTTC. Translated: CSASTKRVGEQFF.

The chain joins TRBV24-1 to TRBJ2-5, with D possibly called TRBD1 or TRBD2 (5 bases each). The V gene's germline CDR1 is KGHDR and CDR2 SFDVKD. Trimming took 4 bases from V and 0 from J, leaving 8 bases between them. This CDR3 comprises 14 residues. CDR3 loop: CATSDWGHQETQYF. CDR3 sequence (DNA): TGTGCCACCAGTGACTGGGGACACCAAGAGACCCAGTACTTC.

This clonotype has just a few counts. This sequence joins TRBV11-1 and TRBJ2-1; weak D call: TRBD1 (7 bases). This CDR3 is 15 amino acids long. CDR1 is SGHAT, CDR2 FQDESV, per germline (reference sequence). Trimming removed 5 bases at V and 4 bases at J, with 15 bases between. The CDR3 loop is CASSRLQGGYNEQFF. The CDR3 region has the DNA TGTGCCAGCAGCCGGCTCCAGGGGGGATACAATGAGCAGTTCTTC.

The genes are TRBV3-1 and TRBJ2-5; 7 nucleotides line up with TRBD2. The junction had 8 bases not matched to a gene; V was cut back by 5 bases and J by 5 bases. The CDR3 runs 14 residues. In germline, CDR1 is LGHDT, CDR2 YNNKEL (reference sequence). CDR3 in DNA: TGTGCCAGCAGCTCCTGGACTAGTCGGGAGACCCAGTACTTC. It is translated as CASSSWTSRETQYF.

This clonotype was detected a few times. This chain joins TRBV20-1 and TRBJ1-1; 8 nucleotides agree with TRBD1. The CDR3 is 14 amino acids. V gave up 3 bases and J gave up 2 bases; unmatched junction bases: 5. In germline, CDR1 is DFQATT, CDR2 SNEGSKA (reference sequence). CDR3 sequence reads: CSARAGTGNTEAFF. CDR3 sequence (DNA): TGCAGTGCTAGGGCCGGGACAGGCAACACTGAAGCTTTCTTT.

J is TRBJ2-7 and V is TRBV4-2; 8 nucleotides match TRBD2. The V and J ends lost 0 bases and 4 bases, in that order; junction bases with no gene match: 5. The CDR3 loop spans 15 amino acids. CDR1 and CDR2 (germline): LGHNA, YNFKEQ. The CDR3 DNA reads TGTGCCAGCAGCCAAGAACCGGGGGGGCCTTACGAGCAGTACTTC. It yields the protein CASSQEPGGPYEQYF.

This clonotype was counted only a few times. CDR3 in DNA: TGCAGTGTCGGGGAATATTATAGCAATCAGCCCCAGCATTTT. Amino acids: CSVGEYYSNQPQHF. V is TRBV20-1 and J is TRBJ1-5; D is uncertain. Germline assignment: CDR1 DFQATT and CDR2 SNEGSKA (reference sequence). Trimming cost V 7 bases and J 0 bases, with 13 bases left between them. The CDR3 has 14 residues.

This clonotype was recorded many times. This chain uses TRBV7-2 with TRBJ2-7; 9 nucleotides match TRBD1. V gave up 2 bases and J gave up 2 bases; unmatched junction bases: 7. The CDR3 is 16 residues long. Per the germline V gene, CDR1 is SGHTA and CDR2 is FQGNSA. The CDR3 sequence is CASSLSGTGIPYEQYF. CDR3 DNA sequence: TGTGCCAGCAGCTTAAGTGGGACAGGGATCCCCTACGAGCAGTACTTC. The full variable domain, its missing parts supplied by reference TRBV7-2 and TRBJ2-7, is GAGVSQSPSNKVTEKGKDVELRCDPISGHTALYWYRQSLGQGLEFLIYFQGNSAPDKSGLPSDRFSAERTGGSVSTLTIQRTQQEDSAVYLCASSLSGTGIPYEQYFGPGTRLTVT.